These T cell receptor beta chains were read from a single sample in a study of naive and memory T cell subsets. TCRdb recomputed calls from the UMI-ligation and nested PCR reads with MiXCR, one row per CDR3 protein. This sample has 99,000 or so distinct CDR3 sequences, with roughly 15% found just once. Sequencing input: naive CD8+ T cells from blood. These TCRs come from a human donor in good health. The CDR3 runs from the conserved cysteine through the conserved F or W. The D gene is left open where the match is weak. Expanded clones get a size class; other rows say once, few or many, or leave the size out.

clone_size,v_call,d_call,j_call,cdr3_aa,cdr3_nt
few,TRBV6-2/TRBV6-3,TRBD2,TRBJ2-7,CASKLTSAYEQYF,TGTGCCAGCAAACTGACTAGCGCCTACGAGCAGTACTTC
many,TRBV7-6,TRBD1,TRBJ1-6,CASSHGQGSSPLHF,TGTGCCAGCAGCCACGGACAGGGGAGTTCACCCCTCCACTTT
many,TRBV15,-,TRBJ2-3,CATSRNRDSPSDTQYF,TGTGCCACCAGCAGAAATCGGGACTCCCCCTCGGATACGCAGTATTTT
many,TRBV7-9,-,TRBJ1-1,CASSYGLPNTEAFF,TGTGCCAGCAGCTACGGACTCCCGAACACTGAAGCTTTCTTT
many,TRBV7-9,-,TRBJ1-4,CASSSALPGPNEKLFF,TGTGCCAGCAGCTCGGCCCTGCCAGGCCCGAATGAAAAACTGTTTTTT
many,TRBV13,-,TRBJ2-7,CASSTGLAYEQYF,TGTGCCAGCAGTACAGGGCTAGCCTACGAGCAGTACTTC
many,TRBV15,-,TRBJ1-3,CATSRGGTGNTIYF,TGTGCCACCAGCAGAGGCGGTACTGGAAACACCATATATTTT
many,TRBV25-1,-,TRBJ1-3,CASSEDYGSGNTIYF,TGTGCCAGCAGTGAAGATTACGGCTCTGGAAACACCATATATTTT
-,TRBV12-3/TRBV12-4,-,TRBJ1-1,CASSFPTPGPGGTEAFF,TGTGCCAGCAGTTTCCCTACGCCGGGGCCGGGAGGTACTGAAGCTTTCTTT
many,TRBV5-1,-,TRBJ2-7,CASSLVGYEQYF,TGCGCCAGCAGCTTGGTTGGATACGAGCAGTACTTC
-,TRBV7-9,-,TRBJ2-7,CASSLGSREQYF,TGTGCCAGCAGCTTAGGGTCCCGCGAGCAGTACTTC
-,TRBV24-1,TRBD1,TRBJ2-1,CATSDIDRGEQFF,TGTGCCACCAGTGACATTGACAGGGGTGAGCAGTTCTTC
-,TRBV7-9,TRBD2,TRBJ2-7,CASSLGSSGSEEQYF,TGTGCCAGCAGCTTAGGGTCTAGCGGGAGTGAAGAGCAGTACTTC
few,TRBV27,-,TRBJ1-2,CASSLSNLAANTAGYTF,TGTGCCAGCAGTTTATCGAACTTGGCAGCCAATACAGCTGGCTACACCTTC
-,TRBV7-9,TRBD2,TRBJ2-3,CASSLVGTTTDTQYF,TGTGCCAGCAGCTTAGTCGGGACTACCACAGATACGCAGTATTTT
few,TRBV30,TRBD1,TRBJ1-1,CASRQGGMNTEAFF,TGTGCCTCCCGACAGGGGGGGATGAACACTGAAGCTTTCTTT
-,TRBV9,-,TRBJ2-7,CASTPTGTPYKQYF,TGTGCCAGCACCCCTACAGGGACACCCTACAAGCAGTACTTC
-,TRBV6-2/TRBV6-3,-,TRBJ1-5,CASSPPYSNQPQHF,TGTGCCAGCAGTCCCCCTTATAGCAATCAGCCCCAGCATTTT
few,TRBV12-3/TRBV12-4,-,TRBJ2-7,CASSLADPYQYF,TGTGCCAGCAGTTTAGCCGACCCTTACCAGTACTTC
few,TRBV7-7,TRBD1,TRBJ2-5,CASSFGTAQQETQYF,TGTGCCAGCAGCTTCGGGACAGCCCAACAAGAGACCCAGTACTTC
-,TRBV14,-,TRBJ2-3,CASSRRQAADTQYF,TGTGCCAGCAGCCGAAGACAGGCGGCAGATACGCAGTATTTT
few,TRBV2,TRBD1,TRBJ2-7,CAIRDSRSYEQYF,TGTGCCATCCGGGACAGCCGCTCCTACGAGCAGTACTTC
once,TRBV7-9,TRBD2,TRBJ2-5,CASSSRLAETETQYF,TGTGCCAGCAGCTCCCGACTAGCGGAGACAGAGACCCAGTACTTC
few,TRBV29-1,-,TRBJ2-7,CSVVVLGEQYF,TGCAGCGTTGTAGTTTTGGGCGAGCAGTACTTC
many,TRBV5-1,-,TRBJ2-1,CASSYRELDNEQFF,TGCGCCAGCAGCTACAGGGAGTTGGACAATGAGCAGTTCTTC
few,TRBV29-1,-,TRBJ1-1,CSVLGVTEAFF,TGCAGCGTTTTGGGGGTGACTGAAGCTTTCTTT
many,TRBV6-2/TRBV6-3,-,TRBJ2-1,CASSYREAGSYNEQFF,TGTGCCAGCAGTTATAGGGAGGCGGGCTCCTACAATGAGCAGTTCTTC
-,TRBV11-2,TRBD2,TRBJ2-7,CASSLTGGGRVDEQYF,TGTGCCAGCAGCCTAACTGGCGGCGGGAGGGTCGACGAGCAGTACTTC
-,TRBV15,-,TRBJ2-1,CATSRESGGISYNEQFF,TGTGCCACCAGCAGAGAATCTGGGGGGATTTCCTACAATGAGCAGTTCTTC
many,TRBV12-3/TRBV12-4,-,TRBJ2-7,CASSFGRHYEQYF,TGTGCCAGCAGTTTCGGACGGCACTACGAGCAGTACTTC
-,TRBV4-3,-,TRBJ2-1,CASSQDSFLQLARNEQFF,TGCGCCAGCAGCCAAGATTCATTCCTGCAGCTAGCTAGAAATGAGCAGTTCTTC
few,TRBV7-2,-,TRBJ1-5,CASSLWWGRDQPQHF,TGTGCCAGCAGCTTATGGTGGGGCCGGGATCAGCCCCAGCATTTT
many,TRBV4-1,-,TRBJ1-2,CASSQELSPYGYTF,TGCGCCAGCAGCCAAGAACTGAGCCCCTATGGCTACACCTTC
-,TRBV20-1,-,TRBJ1-5,CSALDYRSIHQPQHF,TGCAGTGCCTTAGACTACCGTTCGATCCATCAGCCCCAGCATTTT
few,TRBV6-6,TRBD2,TRBJ2-3,CASSFLAGGTDTQYF,TGTGCCAGCAGTTTCCTAGCGGGGGGCACAGATACGCAGTATTTT
few,TRBV11-2,-,TRBJ2-1,CASSLTGINEQFF,TGTGCCAGCAGCTTAACGGGAATAAATGAGCAGTTCTTC
-,TRBV6-2/TRBV6-3,-,TRBJ1-5,CASRGGTGHQPQHF,TGTGCCAGCAGGGGAGGTACAGGGCATCAGCCCCAGCATTTT
-,TRBV11-2,TRBD1,TRBJ2-5,CASSPQGQGFETQYF,TGTGCCAGCAGCCCCCAAGGACAGGGGTTTGAGACCCAGTACTTC
-,TRBV20-1,-,TRBJ1-4,CSASLSGRDEKLFF,TGCAGTGCTAGTTTGTCCGGAAGGGATGAAAAACTGTTTTTT
few,TRBV2,-,TRBJ2-3,CASSEIRTTPPNTDTQYF,TGTGCCAGCAGTGAAATTCGGACAACTCCACCTAACACAGATACGCAGTATTTT
many,TRBV4-3,-,TRBJ2-7,CASSQDDEAAFYEQYF,TGCGCCAGCAGCCAAGATGATGAGGCTGCCTTCTACGAGCAGTACTTC
few,TRBV7-2,-,TRBJ2-7,CASSLDTGGGYEQYF,TGTGCCAGCAGCCTTGATACAGGGGGAGGGTACGAGCAGTACTTC
-,TRBV7-7,-,TRBJ2-7,CASSLVAGREQYF,TGTGCTAGCAGCTTAGTTGCGGGGAGGGAGCAGTACTTC
few,TRBV12-3/TRBV12-4,-,TRBJ2-7,CASSFGATERYEQYF,TGTGCCAGCAGTTTCGGGGCGACAGAGCGCTACGAGCAGTACTTC
few,TRBV2,TRBD2,TRBJ2-4,CASRVGGLAGEKGIQYF,TGTGCCAGCAGAGTAGGAGGACTAGCGGGGGAAAAGGGGATTCAGTACTTC
many,TRBV12-3/TRBV12-4,-,TRBJ1-4,CASSLSTGSEKLFF,TGTGCCAGCAGTTTATCTACAGGGTCAGAAAAACTGTTTTTT
many,TRBV6-2/TRBV6-3,-,TRBJ1-2,CASSYSNWDGYTF,TGTGCCAGCAGTTACTCGAATTGGGATGGCTACACCTTC
few,TRBV6-5,TRBD1,TRBJ2-1,CASSYSTGTPYNEQFF,TGTGCCAGCAGTTACTCGACAGGGACACCCTACAATGAGCAGTTCTTC
few,TRBV7-6,-,TRBJ1-1,CASSLGGDRAFF,TGTGCCAGCAGCTTAGGAGGGGACCGAGCTTTCTTT
many,TRBV12-3/TRBV12-4,-,TRBJ1-3,CASSQTADSGNTIYF,TGTGCCAGCAGCCAGACAGCAGACTCTGGAAACACCATATATTTT